Below, 17 T cell receptor beta chains from the same sample are listed, as sequenced in a study of spatial heterogeneity in lung cancer. Time point specified: sample taken at primary tumor resection. TCRdb re-called the 5' RACE reads through MiXCR, storing one row per CDR3 protein. Among around 89,000 distinct CDR3 sequences, roughly 12% were seen once, and the ten largest hold roughly two fifths. Sequenced material: PBMCs, taken at surgery. The origin of the receptors is a male donor with early-stage non-small cell lung cancer.

This clonotype came up a few times. CDR3 DNA: TGCAGTGCACCGCGACAGGGGCCCACCGGGGAGCTGTTTTTT. It is translated as CSAPRQGPTGELFF. V is TRBV20-1 and J is TRBJ2-2; TRBD1 matches at 8 bases. CDR3 length: 14 amino acids. Germline loops: CDR1 DFQATT, CDR2 SNEGSKA (reference sequence). Trimming removed 6 bases from V and 4 bases from J; junction bases left unmatched: 7.

With respect to this clonotype: A much larger clone sits a single nucleotide away, making a read error possible. The chain has TRBV20-1 and TRBJ1-6; D is perhaps TRBD1 (5 bases). Germline CDR1 DFQATT, CDR2 SNEGSKA (reference sequence). The CDR3 length is 15 residues. CDR3 residues: CSARDRGGRNSPPHF. The CDR3 DNA follows: TGCAGTGCTAGAGATCGGGGGGGTCGAAATTCACCCCCCCACTTT.

This clonotype was seen more than once but under ten times. This rearrangement joins TRBV7-3 to TRBJ2-1; 7 nucleotides agree with TRBD2. Per germline, CDR1 SGHTA and CDR2 FQGTGA. This CDR3 is 14 amino acids long. The junction had 7 bases not matched to a gene; V was cut back by 5 bases and J by 6 bases. The CDR3 is CASSPQPSGNEQFF. The CDR3, as DNA: TGTGCCAGCAGCCCACAACCTAGCGGCAATGAGCAGTTCTTC. Full variable domain (missing parts from reference TRBV7-3 and TRBJ2-1): GAGVSQTPSNKVTEKGKYVELRCDPISGHTALYWYRQSLGQGPEFLIYFQGTGAADDSGLPNDRFFAVRPEGSVSTLKIQRTERGDSAVYLCASSPQPSGNEQFFGPGTRLTVL.

This clonotype was recorded a few times. V usage is TRBV9 and J usage is TRBJ1-4; D gene uncertain. The germline V gene has CDR1 SGDLS and CDR2 YYNGEE. V shed 0 bases and J shed 4 bases, with 10 bases lying between them. The CDR3 covers 15 residues. The CDR3 coding sequence is TGTGCCAGCAGCGTAGGATCAGAAATTAATGAAAAACTGTTTTTT. Its translation is CASSVGSEINEKLFF.

J is TRBJ2-1 and V is TRBV7-8, with 11 bases that match TRBD1. The CDR3 loop spans 16 amino acids. CDR1 SGHVS and CDR2 FQNEAQ come from the germline V gene. The ends lost 1 base at V and 9 bases at J; junction bases unmatched: 8. The CDR3 spells CASSLVVDRGQSEQFF. Here the CDR3 DNA reads TGTGCCAGCAGCTTAGTCGTGGACAGGGGGCAGAGTGAGCAGTTCTTC.

There are many counts of this clonotype. The V and J genes are TRBV29-1 and TRBJ2-3; TRBD2 matches at 8 bases. The CDR3 covers 14 residues. V was pared by 3 bases and J by 1 base, with 3 bases of the junction left unmatched. Germline CDR1 reads SQVTM; CDR2 reads ANQGSEA. The CDR3 DNA reads as TGCAGCGTTGACTCGCGGGAGGGCACAGATACGCAGTATTTT. It specifies CSVDSREGTDTQYF.

CDR3 nucleotides: TGTGCCAGCAGTTTCAGGGACCCCAATCAGCCCCAGCATTTT. Protein sequence: CASSFRDPNQPQHF. The chain recombines TRBV28 with TRBJ1-5; tentatively, D is TRBD1 (5 bases). CDR3 length: 14 residues. Trimming took 3 bases from V and 3 from J, leaving 9 bases between them. Germline assignment: CDR1 MDHEN and CDR2 SYDVKM.

This clonotype came up a few times. The chain is built from TRBV28 and TRBJ2-1; no clear D. The germline CDR1 and CDR2 sequences are MDHEN and SYDVKM. The CDR3 length is 13 residues. The V gene lost 2 bases and the J gene lost 4 bases, with 6 bases spanning the gap. CDR3 DNA sequence: TGTGCCAGCAGTTTAGTGAGGTACAATGAGCAGTTCTTC. Translating it yields CASSLVRYNEQFF.

J is TRBJ2-5 and V is TRBV19; no firm D call. Germline V gives CDR1 LNHDA, CDR2 SQIVND (reference sequence). The CDR3 is 12 residues long. Trimming left V 3 bases short and J 0 bases short, with 2 bases between. The CDR3 region is CASSMYQETQYF. CDR3 sequence (DNA): TGTGCCAGTAGTATGTACCAAGAGACCCAGTACTTC.

The V call is TRBV29-1, the J call TRBJ2-5; D remains ambiguous. The V gene's germline CDR1 is SQVTM and CDR2 ANQGSEA. V was trimmed by 4 bases and J by 5 bases, leaving 14 bases between them. The CDR3 covers 13 residues. In DNA form, the CDR3 reads TGCAGCGTTGCCAGATCCGTTGGGGAGACCCAGTACTTC. Amino acids: CSVARSVGETQYF.

This clonotype was observed a few times. The chain recombines TRBV18 with TRBJ1-2; D is perhaps TRBD1 (6 bases). Trimming left V 6 bases short and J 8 bases short, with 19 bases between. Germline V gives CDR1 KGHSH, CDR2 LQKENI. This CDR3 is 14 amino acids long. Written as DNA, the CDR3 is TGTGCCAGCTCCCAGGGACATCGAAAGGAAGGCTACACCTTC. Its protein product is CASSQGHRKEGYTF.

A few counts support this clonotype. The V gene is TRBV20-1, the J gene TRBJ2-6, with D tentatively TRBD1 (5 bases). Trimming stripped 4 bases from V and 0 bases from J, with 7 bases between. This CDR3 is built from 14 residues. Germline V CDR1 and CDR2: DFQATT, SNEGSKA (reference sequence). The CDR3 loop reads CSAKQVSGANVLTF. CDR3 DNA: TGCAGTGCTAAACAGGTCTCTGGGGCCAACGTCCTGACTTTC.

The chain has TRBV12-3 or TRBV12-4 and TRBJ2-7; D is uncertain. This CDR3 comprises 13 residues. The V end lost 2 bases, the J end lost 3 bases, and 8 bases lay between the germline ends. CDR3 sequence (DNA): TGTGCCAGCAGTTTATTGAGCCACTACGAGCAGTACTTC. Protein: CASSLLSHYEQYF.

This clonotype was detected many times. This chain connects TRBV6-5 to TRBJ2-7; perhaps D is TRBD1 or TRBD2 (5 bases each). V lost 5 bases and J 2 bases, leaving 16 bases between the germline ends. Germline loops: CDR1 MNHEY, CDR2 SVGAGI. The CDR3 is made up of 15 amino acids. CDR3 nucleotide sequence: TGTGCCAGCAGTACAGCCGGGACCCGTGCCTACGAGCAGTACTTC. It is translated as CASSTAGTRAYEQYF.

This clonotype was picked up a small number of times. The chain recombines TRBV20-1 with TRBJ1-3, with D possibly TRBD1 on 5 matching bases. Looked up from germline, CDR1 is DFQATT and CDR2 is SNEGSKA (reference sequence). V was pared by 6 bases and J by 4 bases, with 16 bases between. The CDR3 has 14 residues. The CDR3: CSARGETTGNTIYF. CDR3 DNA: TGCAGTGCCCGGGGCGAGACGACCGGAAACACCATATATTTT.

V usage is TRBV18 and J usage is TRBJ1-1, with D possibly matching TRBD1 (6 bases). Trimming removed 3 bases from V and 5 bases from J, with 19 bases in between. CDR3 length: 16 amino acids. Germline CDR1 is KGHSH and CDR2 is LQKENI. CDR3 in DNA: TGTGCCAGCTCACCCCGGTTACAGGGACCGATGACTGAAGCTTTCTTT. Translated: CASSPRLQGPMTEAFF. Drawing the rest from reference TRBV18 and TRBJ1-1, the complete variable domain is NAGVMQNPRHLVRRRGQEARLRCSPMKGHSHVYWYRQLPEEGLKFMVYLQKENIIDESGMPKERFSAEFPKEGPSILRIQQVVRGDSAAYFCASSPRLQGPMTEAFFGQGTRLTVV.

This clonotype was counted ten times or more. The V call is TRBV6-4, the J call TRBJ1-1; D possibly corresponds to TRBD1 (5 bases). The CDR3 has 14 amino acids. CDR1 is MRHNA and CDR2 is SNTAGT in the germline V gene. Trimming shortened V by 4 bases and J by 4 bases, and 13 bases separated the two germline ends. For the CDR3, the DNA is TGTGCCAGCAGTGGCGAGGCTGGGGCCACTGAAGCTTTCTTT. It codes for CASSGEAGATEAFF.